This TCR beta chain was recorded in a study of cytomegalovirus exposure and HLA in healthy donors. The CDR3 extends over 15 amino acids. Whole-study findings and limits: Trimming of TCR beta V- and J-genes showed a link, identified in a later analysis, to a missense DCLRE1C variant.

PCR was performed using 60 Vbeta and 13 Jbeta primers. Generated by immunoSEQ multiplex PCR, the TCRdb table keeps only in-frame clones and is missing some. The sample gives about 160,000 clones, approximately 88% of which show up once; around 0.85% is in the top ten. To note about this clone: Its target is unknown.

The chain is built from TRBV21-1 and TRBJ2-3; the tabulated D call, TRBD2, remains unverified against the DNA. TRBV21-1 is reported as a pseudogene. The sequenced sample consisted of PBMCs. This clonotype originated in a woman aged 25 to 39 in good health and CMV-seronegative. DNA of the CDR3: TGTGCCAGCCTCCCCGGGACTAGTAGCACAGATACGCAGTATTTT. Its translation: CASLPGTSSTDTQYF.